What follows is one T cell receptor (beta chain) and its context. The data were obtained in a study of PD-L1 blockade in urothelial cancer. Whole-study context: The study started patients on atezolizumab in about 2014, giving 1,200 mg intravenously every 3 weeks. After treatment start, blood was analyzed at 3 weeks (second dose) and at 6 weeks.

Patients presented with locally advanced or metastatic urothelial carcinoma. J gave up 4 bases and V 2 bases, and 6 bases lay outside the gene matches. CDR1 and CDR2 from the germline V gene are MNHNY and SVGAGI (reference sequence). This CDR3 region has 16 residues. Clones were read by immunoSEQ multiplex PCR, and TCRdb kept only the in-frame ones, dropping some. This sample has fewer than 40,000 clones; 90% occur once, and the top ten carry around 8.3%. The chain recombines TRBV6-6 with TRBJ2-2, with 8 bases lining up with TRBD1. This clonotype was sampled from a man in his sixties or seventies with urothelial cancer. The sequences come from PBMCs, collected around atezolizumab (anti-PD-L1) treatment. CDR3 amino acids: CASSYLQGVGTGELFF. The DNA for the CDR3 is TGTGCCAGCAGTTACCTACAGGGGGTAGGCACCGGGGAGCTGTTTTTT.